The rows below give T cell receptor beta chains drawn from one sample of a study of blood T cell repertoires in COVID-19. Produced via immunoSEQ multiplex PCR; TCRdb's table is partial and in-frame only. The table records tens of thousands of clones, over 75% of them present only once. Material: peripheral blood. These receptors all come from a woman older than 75 with active or convalescent COVID-19. CDR3s include the opening cysteine and the closing phenylalanine or tryptophan. A D gene is named only where the DNA matches it firmly. Only part of the rows carry a size: once, few, many, or a class if the clone is expanded.

clone size	V gene	D gene	J gene	CDR3 DNA	CDR3 protein
NA	TRBV15	NA	TRBJ2-1	TGTGCCACCAGCAGAGATCCTAGTACCAATGAGCAGTTCTTC	CATSRDPSTNEQFF
NA	TRBV7-2	NA	TRBJ1-4	TGTGCCAGCAGCTTAGCGCAGGATGTAAAACTGTTTTTT	CASSLAQDVKLFF
NA	TRBV6-5	TRBD1	TRBJ1-2	TGTGCCATCTACAGGGGGCGCTTAGGCTACACCTTC	CAIYRGRLGYTF
NA	TRBV7-2	TRBD2	TRBJ2-3	TGTGCCAGCAGCAGGAGCGGGGGGCCCACAGATACGCAGTATTTT	CASSRSGGPTDTQYF
NA	TRBV29-1	TRBD1	TRBJ1-5	TGCAGCGTTGCCAGGGGGAGCAATCAGCCCCAGCATTTT	CSVARGSNQPQHF
NA	TRBV4-3	NA	TRBJ2-1	TGCGCCAGCAGCCAAGACCCTAGCCACGATGAGCAGTTCTTC	CASSQDPSHDEQFF
NA	TRBV2	NA	TRBJ1-2	TGTGCCAGCAGTGAAGGACAGGTTGGGTATGGCTACACCTTC	CASSEGQVGYGYTF
NA	TRBV9	TRBD1	TRBJ1-4	TGTGCCAGCAGCCTGGGACAGGGGCCTAATGAAAAACTGTTTTTT	CASSLGQGPNEKLFF
NA	TRBV6-4	TRBD1	TRBJ1-4	TGTGCCAGCAGTCCGGGACAGGGGAATGAAAAACTGTTTTTT	CASSPGQGNEKLFF
NA	TRBV6-5	NA	TRBJ2-1	TGTGCCGTTACCCCCACGGGAACTATCAATGAGCAGTTCTTC	CAVTPTGTINEQFF
NA	TRBV7-2	NA	TRBJ2-6	TGTGCCAGCAGCTTTTGGGCCTCTGGGGCCAACGTCCTGACTTTC	CASSFWASGANVLTF
NA	TRBV5-1	NA	TRBJ2-7	TGCGCCAGCAGCTTGGGAGGGAGCGGCTCCTACGAGCAGTACTTC	CASSLGGSGSYEQYF
NA	TRBV7-2	NA	TRBJ2-7	TGTGCCAGCAGCTTACAGGTGGGCGAGCAGTACTTC	CASSLQVGEQYF
NA	TRBV4-1	TRBD2	TRBJ2-1	TGCGCCAGCAGCCAAGGGTTTGTGGTTCCTAGCGGGAGTAGGAACTCCTACAATGAGCAGTTCTTC	CASSQGFVVPSGSRNSYNEQFF
once	TRBV7-2	TRBD1	TRBJ2-5	TGTGCCAGCAGCTTAGGCGGGGGACAGGGCCAAGAGACCCAGTACTTC	CASSLGGGQGQETQYF
NA	TRBV7-2	NA	TRBJ2-5	TGTGCCAGCAGCTTAGGACTCTTGGAGACCCAGTACTTC	CASSLGLLETQYF
NA	TRBV10-3	TRBD2	TRBJ2-3	TGTGCCATCAGTGAGCATAATGCGGGGGGGGAAACAGATACGCAGTATTTT	CAISEHNAGGETDTQYF
NA	TRBV19	NA	TRBJ1-3	TGTGCCAGTAGTATGGGCCAGATGAAGAACACCATATATTTT	CASSMGQMKNTIYF
once	TRBV2	NA	TRBJ2-1	TGTGCCAGCAGGAAGATGAGCTCCTACAATGAGCAGTTCTTC	CASRKMSSYNEQFF
few	TRBV2	TRBD1	TRBJ1-1	TGTGCCAGCAGTGCCCTCAAGGGGGCAGTCGCTGAAGCTTTCTTT	CASSALKGAVAEAFF
NA	TRBV5-1	NA	TRBJ2-7	TGCGCCAGCAGCGCGGACAGAAGCTACGAGCAGTACTTC	CASSADRSYEQYF
once	TRBV5-1	TRBD1	TRBJ1-4	TGCGCCAGCAGCGGTGGACAGGGGGCGGCGGAACTGTTTTTT	CASSGGQGAAELFF
NA	TRBV5-4	TRBD2	TRBJ2-1	TGTGCCAGCAGCTTAGGGACTAGGAAATCCAATGAGCAGTTCTTC	CASSLGTRKSNEQFF
NA	TRBV7-2	TRBD1	TRBJ2-3	TGTGCCAGCAGCTTAGTATCAAGGGGGCTCACAGATACGCAGTATTTT	CASSLVSRGLTDTQYF
NA	TRBV11-1	TRBD2	TRBJ2-1	TGTGCCAGCAGCCAGAGACTAGCGGTGTCCTACAATGAGCAGTTCTTC	CASSQRLAVSYNEQFF
NA	TRBV7-9	NA	TRBJ1-1	TGTGCCAGCAGCTTAGGACAGGTAAATGAAGCTTTCTTT	CASSLGQVNEAFF
NA	TRBV7-6	NA	TRBJ1-6	TGTGCCAGCAGCTTTCAACAGCCTAATTCACCCCTCCACTTT	CASSFQQPNSPLHF
NA	TRBV5-1	NA	TRBJ2-3	TGCGCCAGCAGCTTGGGGGACTCGGGGAGCACAGATACGCAGTATTTT	CASSLGDSGSTDTQYF
NA	TRBV11-2	NA	TRBJ2-5	TGTGCCAGCAGCTTAGTGTACCAGGAAGAGACCCAGTACTTC	CASSLVYQEETQYF
NA	TRBV2	NA	TRBJ2-5	TGTGCCAGCAAGGGGGTACCGGAGACCCAGTACTTC	CASKGVPETQYF